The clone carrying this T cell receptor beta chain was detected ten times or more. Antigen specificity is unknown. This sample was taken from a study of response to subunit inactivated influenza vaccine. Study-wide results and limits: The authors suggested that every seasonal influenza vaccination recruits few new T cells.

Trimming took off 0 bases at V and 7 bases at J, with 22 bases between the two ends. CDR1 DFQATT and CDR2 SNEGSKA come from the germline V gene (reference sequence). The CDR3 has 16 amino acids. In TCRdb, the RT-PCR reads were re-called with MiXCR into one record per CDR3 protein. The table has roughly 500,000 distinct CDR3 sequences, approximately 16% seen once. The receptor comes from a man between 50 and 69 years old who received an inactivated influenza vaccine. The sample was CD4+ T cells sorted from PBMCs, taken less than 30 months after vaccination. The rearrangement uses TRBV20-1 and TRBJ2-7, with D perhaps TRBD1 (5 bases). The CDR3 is CSARDLDRDGGREQYF. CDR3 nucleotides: TGCAGTGCTAGAGATCTTGACAGAGACGGTGGTAGGGAGCAGTACTTC.